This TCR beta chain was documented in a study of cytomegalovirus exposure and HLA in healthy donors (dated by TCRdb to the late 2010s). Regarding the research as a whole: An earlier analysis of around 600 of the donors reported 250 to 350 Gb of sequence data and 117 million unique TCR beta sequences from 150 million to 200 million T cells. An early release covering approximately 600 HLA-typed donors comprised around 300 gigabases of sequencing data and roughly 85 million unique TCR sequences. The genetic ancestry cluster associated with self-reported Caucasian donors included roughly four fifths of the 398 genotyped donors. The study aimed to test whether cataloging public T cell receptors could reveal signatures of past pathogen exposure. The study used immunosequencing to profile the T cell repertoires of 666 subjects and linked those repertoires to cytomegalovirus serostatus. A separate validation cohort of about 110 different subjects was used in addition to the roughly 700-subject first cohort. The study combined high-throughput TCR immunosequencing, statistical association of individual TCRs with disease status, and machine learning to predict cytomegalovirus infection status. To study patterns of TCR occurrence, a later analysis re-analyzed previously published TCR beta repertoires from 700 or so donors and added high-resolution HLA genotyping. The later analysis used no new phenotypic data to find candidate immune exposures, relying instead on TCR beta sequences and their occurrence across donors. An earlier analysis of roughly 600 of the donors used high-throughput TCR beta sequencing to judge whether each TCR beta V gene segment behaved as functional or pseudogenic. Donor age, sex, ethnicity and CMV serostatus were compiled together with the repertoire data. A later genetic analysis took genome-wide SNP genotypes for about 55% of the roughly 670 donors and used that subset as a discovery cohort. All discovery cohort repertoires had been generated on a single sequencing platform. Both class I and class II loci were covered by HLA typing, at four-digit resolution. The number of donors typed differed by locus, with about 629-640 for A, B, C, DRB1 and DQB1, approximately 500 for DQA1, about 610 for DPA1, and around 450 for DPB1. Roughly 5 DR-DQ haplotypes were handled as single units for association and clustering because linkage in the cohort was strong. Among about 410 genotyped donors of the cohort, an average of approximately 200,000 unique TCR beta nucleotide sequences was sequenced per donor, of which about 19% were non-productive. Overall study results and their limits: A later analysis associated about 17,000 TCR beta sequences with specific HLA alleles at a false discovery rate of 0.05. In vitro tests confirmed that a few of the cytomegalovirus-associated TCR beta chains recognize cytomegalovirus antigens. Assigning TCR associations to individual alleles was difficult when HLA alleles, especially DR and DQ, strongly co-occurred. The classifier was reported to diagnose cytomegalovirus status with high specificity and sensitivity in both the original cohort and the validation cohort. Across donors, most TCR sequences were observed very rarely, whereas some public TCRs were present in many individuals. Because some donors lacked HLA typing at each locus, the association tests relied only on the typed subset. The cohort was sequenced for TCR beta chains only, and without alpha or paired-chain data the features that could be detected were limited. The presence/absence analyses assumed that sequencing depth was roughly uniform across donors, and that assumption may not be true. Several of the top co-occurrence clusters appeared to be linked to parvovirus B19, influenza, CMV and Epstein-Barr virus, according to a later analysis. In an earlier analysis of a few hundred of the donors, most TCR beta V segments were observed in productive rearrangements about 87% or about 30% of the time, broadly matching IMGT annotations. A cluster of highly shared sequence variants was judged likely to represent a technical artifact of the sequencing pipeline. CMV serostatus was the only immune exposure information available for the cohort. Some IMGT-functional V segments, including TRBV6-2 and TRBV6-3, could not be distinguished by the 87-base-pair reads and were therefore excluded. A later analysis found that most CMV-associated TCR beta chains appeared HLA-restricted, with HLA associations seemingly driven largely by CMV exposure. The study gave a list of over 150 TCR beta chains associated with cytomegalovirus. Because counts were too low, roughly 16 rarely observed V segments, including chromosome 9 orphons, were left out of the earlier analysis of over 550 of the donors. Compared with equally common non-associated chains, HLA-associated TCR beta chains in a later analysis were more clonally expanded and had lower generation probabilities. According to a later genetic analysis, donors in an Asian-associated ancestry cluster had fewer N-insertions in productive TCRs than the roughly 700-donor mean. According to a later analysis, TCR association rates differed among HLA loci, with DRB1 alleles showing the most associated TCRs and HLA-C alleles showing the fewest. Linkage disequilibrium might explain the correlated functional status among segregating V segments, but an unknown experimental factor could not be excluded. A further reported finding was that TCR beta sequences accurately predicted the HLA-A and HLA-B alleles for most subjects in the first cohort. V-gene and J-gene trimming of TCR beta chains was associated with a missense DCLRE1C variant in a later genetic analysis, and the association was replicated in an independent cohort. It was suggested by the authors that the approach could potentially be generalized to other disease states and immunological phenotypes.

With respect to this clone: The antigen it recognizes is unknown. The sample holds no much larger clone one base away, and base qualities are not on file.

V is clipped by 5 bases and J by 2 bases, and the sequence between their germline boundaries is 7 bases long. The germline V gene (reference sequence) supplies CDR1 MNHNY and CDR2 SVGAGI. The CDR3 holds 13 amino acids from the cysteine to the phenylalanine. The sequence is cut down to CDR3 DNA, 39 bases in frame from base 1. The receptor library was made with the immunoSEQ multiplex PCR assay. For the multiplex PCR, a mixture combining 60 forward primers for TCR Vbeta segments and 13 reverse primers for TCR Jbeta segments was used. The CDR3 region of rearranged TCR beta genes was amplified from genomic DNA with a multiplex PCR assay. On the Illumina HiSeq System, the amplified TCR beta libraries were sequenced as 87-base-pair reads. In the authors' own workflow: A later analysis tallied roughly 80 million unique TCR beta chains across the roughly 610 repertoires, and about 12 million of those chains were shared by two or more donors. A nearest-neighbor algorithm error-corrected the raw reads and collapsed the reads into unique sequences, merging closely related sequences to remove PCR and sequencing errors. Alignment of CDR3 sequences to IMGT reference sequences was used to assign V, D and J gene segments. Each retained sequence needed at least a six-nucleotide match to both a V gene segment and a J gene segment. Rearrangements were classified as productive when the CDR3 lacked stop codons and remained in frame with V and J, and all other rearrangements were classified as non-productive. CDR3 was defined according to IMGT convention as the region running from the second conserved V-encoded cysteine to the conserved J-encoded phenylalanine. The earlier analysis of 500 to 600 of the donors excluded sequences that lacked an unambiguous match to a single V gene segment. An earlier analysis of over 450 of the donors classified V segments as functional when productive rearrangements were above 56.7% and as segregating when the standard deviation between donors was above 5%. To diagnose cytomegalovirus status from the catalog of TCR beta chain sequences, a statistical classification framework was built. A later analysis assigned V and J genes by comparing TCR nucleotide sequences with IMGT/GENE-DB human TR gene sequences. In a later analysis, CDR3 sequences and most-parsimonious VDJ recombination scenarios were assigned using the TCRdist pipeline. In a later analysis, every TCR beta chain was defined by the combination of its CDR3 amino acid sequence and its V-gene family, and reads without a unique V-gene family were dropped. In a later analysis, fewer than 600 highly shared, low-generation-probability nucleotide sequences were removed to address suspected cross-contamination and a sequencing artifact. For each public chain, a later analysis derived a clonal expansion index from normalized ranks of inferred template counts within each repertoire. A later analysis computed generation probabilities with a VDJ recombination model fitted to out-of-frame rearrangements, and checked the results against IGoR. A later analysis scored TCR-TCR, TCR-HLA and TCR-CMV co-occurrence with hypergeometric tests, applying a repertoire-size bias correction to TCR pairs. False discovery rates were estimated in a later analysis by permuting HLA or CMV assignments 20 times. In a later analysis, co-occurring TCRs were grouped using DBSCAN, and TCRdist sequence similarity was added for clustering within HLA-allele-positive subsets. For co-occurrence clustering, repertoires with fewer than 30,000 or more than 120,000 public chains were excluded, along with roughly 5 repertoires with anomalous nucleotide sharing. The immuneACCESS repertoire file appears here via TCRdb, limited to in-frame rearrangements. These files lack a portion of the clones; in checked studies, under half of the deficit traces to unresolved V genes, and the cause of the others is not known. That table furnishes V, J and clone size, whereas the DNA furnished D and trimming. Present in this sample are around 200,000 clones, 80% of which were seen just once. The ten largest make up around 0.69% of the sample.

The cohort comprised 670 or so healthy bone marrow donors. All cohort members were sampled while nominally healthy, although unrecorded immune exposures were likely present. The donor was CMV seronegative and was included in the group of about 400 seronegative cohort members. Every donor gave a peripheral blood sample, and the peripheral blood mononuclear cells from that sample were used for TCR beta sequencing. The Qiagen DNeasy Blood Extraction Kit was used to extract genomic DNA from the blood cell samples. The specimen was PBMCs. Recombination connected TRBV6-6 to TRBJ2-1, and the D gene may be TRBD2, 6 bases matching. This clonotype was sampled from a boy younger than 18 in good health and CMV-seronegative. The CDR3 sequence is CASSRGTYNEQFF. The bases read TGTGCCAGCAGTCGGGGGACCTACAATGAGCAGTTCTTC.